Each of the 32 T cell receptor beta chains below was sequenced from the same sample in a study of T cell responses to AZD1222 COVID-19 vaccine. Clones were sequenced by immunoSEQ multiplex PCR, and TCRdb holds only the in-frame ones, with some missing. The sample holds over 60,000 clones, around 90% seen once. The specimen comprised peripheral blood, sampled on day 0 of AZD1222 vaccination. These TCRs come from an adult in good health.

The chain joins TRBV25-1 to TRBJ1-1; D unresolved. There are 15 residues in the CDR3. Germline CDR1 is MGHDK and CDR2 is SYGVNS. Trimming pared 3 bases from V and 0 bases from J, leaving 11 bases between. CDR3 in DNA: TGTGCCAGCAGTGAGCCAGGAGCAGTGAACACTGAAGCTTTCTTT. Protein sequence: CASSEPGAVNTEAFF.

V is TRBV2 and J is TRBJ2-7, with D possibly being TRBD1 (6 bases). Between the trimmed V and J ends, which lost 4 bases and 4 bases, there was a span of 23 bases. Germline V gives CDR1 SNHLY, CDR2 FYNNEI. The CDR3 has 17 residues. The CDR3 DNA reads TGTGCCAGCAGTGTCCCAGGACAGACTACATCACCGTACGAGCAGTACTTC. Amino acid sequence: CASSVPGQTTSPYEQYF.

This clone was seen only once. This CDR3 is CASSQSGLAGTDTQYF. Written as DNA, the CDR3 is TGTGCCAGCAGCCAATCCGGGCTAGCGGGCACAGATACGCAGTATTTT. This sequence joins TRBV3-1 (or the pseudogene TRBV3-2) and TRBJ2-3, with 7 bases fitting TRBD2. CDR1 and CDR2 (germline): LGHDT, YNNKEL (reference sequence). The V and J ends lost 2 bases and 1 base, in that order; junction bases with no gene match: 6. The CDR3 length is 16 residues.

V gene TRBV6-5 combines with J gene TRBJ1-2; no reliable D call. The CDR3 consists of 16 residues. Trimming cost V 0 bases and J 6 bases, with 17 bases left between them. The germline V gene has CDR1 MNHEY and CDR2 SVGAGI. CDR3 DNA: TGTGCCAGCAGTTACTCCGGGGAGGTTCGGGTGAATGGCTACACCTTC. This sequence encodes CASSYSGEVRVNGYTF.

J is TRBJ2-7 and V is TRBV20-1; D assignment may be TRBD1 or TRBD2 (5 bases each). Germline values: CDR1 DFQATT, CDR2 SNEGSKA (reference sequence). V shed 3 bases and J shed 2 bases, with 5 bases lying between them. The CDR3 runs to 11 residues. This CDR3 is CSARGAYEQYF. The CDR3 DNA reads TGCAGTGCTAGGGGGGCCTACGAGCAGTACTTC.

The genes are TRBV29-1 and TRBJ1-1, with TRBD1 identical over 8 bases. The CDR3 has 13 amino acids. The junction had 8 bases not matched to a gene; V was cut back by 8 bases and J by 3 bases. Germline lookup yields CDR1 SQVTM and CDR2 ANQGSEA. The DNA of the CDR3 is TGCAGCTATATGGACAGGGAGGACACTGAAGCTTTCTTT. As protein: CSYMDREDTEAFF.

The chain recombines TRBV7-9 with TRBJ2-5; D may be TRBD1 (6 bases). Germline V gene lookup returns CDR1 SEHNR and CDR2 FQNEAQ (reference sequence). This CDR3 is built from 13 residues. V lost 4 bases and J lost 0, with 6 bases in between. CDR3 residues: CASSWDNQETQYF. The CDR3 DNA reads TGTGCCAGCAGCTGGGACAACCAAGAGACCCAGTACTTC.

This clone was found once. The chain carries TRBV7-2 and TRBJ2-1, with TRBD1 identical over 9 bases. The ends lost 5 bases at V and 10 bases at J; junction bases unmatched: 9. Germline lookup yields CDR1 SGHTA and CDR2 FQGNSA. The CDR3 spans 14 residues. In DNA form, the CDR3 reads TGTGCCAGCAGCCCGGACAGGGGATCAAGGGAGCAGTTCTTC. Translated: CASSPDRGSREQFF.

The chain has TRBV19 and TRBJ2-2, with D possibly TRBD2 on 6 matching bases. V shed 3 bases and J shed 1 base, with 6 bases lying between them. The CDR3 consists of 14 residues. The germline V gene encodes CDR1 LNHDA and CDR2 SQIVND (reference sequence). The CDR3 spells CASSIGGNTGELFF. The CDR3 nucleotides are TGTGCCAGTAGTATCGGGGGGAACACCGGGGAGCTGTTTTTT.

The chain has TRBV5-1 and TRBJ1-4; D is possibly TRBD1 (5 bases). From germline, CDR1 is SGHRS and CDR2 YFSETQ. V dropped 5 bases and J dropped 1 base, with 9 bases sitting between them. CDR3 size: 14 residues. DNA for the CDR3: TGCGCCAGCAGTCGGGGGGGAACTAATGAAAAACTGTTTTTT. Residues: CASSRGGTNEKLFF. Full variable domain (outside the CDR3, taken from reference TRBV5-1 and TRBJ1-4): KAGVTQTPRYLIKTRGQQVTLSCSPISGHRSVSWYQQTPGQGLQFLFEYFSETQRNKGNFPGRFSGRQFSNSRSEMNVSTLELGDSALYLCASSRGGTNEKLFFGSGTQLSVL.

This clone has a single count. CDR3 protein: CASSFPGQGVSGANVLTF. The CDR3 nucleotides are TGTGCCAGCAGTTTCCCCGGACAGGGTGTCTCTGGGGCCAACGTCCTGACTTTC. This sequence joins TRBV28 and TRBJ2-6, with 8 nucleotides matching TRBD1. Germline V CDR1 and CDR2: MDHEN, SYDVKM. CDR3 length: 18 residues. With V trimmed by 3 bases and J by 0 bases, 7 bases remained unmatched.

The chain links TRBV7-9 to TRBJ2-7, with 9 bases lining up with TRBD1. The CDR3 runs to 15 residues. Germline trimming cut 5 bases from V and 6 bases from J; bases unmatched to any gene: 11. The germline V gene encodes CDR1 SEHNR and CDR2 FQNEAQ (reference sequence). The CDR3 DNA is TGTGCCAGCAGCCCGGACAGGGGAAGGCTTATCGAGCAGTACTTC. As protein: CASSPDRGRLIEQYF.

The V and J genes are TRBV29-1 and TRBJ1-2; weak D call: TRBD1 (5 bases). The CDR3 runs 11 residues. The V end was cut by 4 bases, the J end by 3 bases, with 6 bases between. Germline assignment: CDR1 SQVTM and CDR2 ANQGSEA. The CDR3 DNA is TGCAGCGTTGTCAGGGACTATGGCTACACCTTC. This codes for CSVVRDYGYTF.

The V gene is TRBV7-9, the J gene TRBJ1-1; no clear D gene. This CDR3 spans 11 amino acids. V shed 4 bases and J shed 4 bases, with 4 bases lying between them. Looked up from germline, CDR1 is SEHNR and CDR2 is FQNEAQ (reference sequence). The CDR3 reads CASSWGTEAFF. CDR3 bases: TGTGCCAGCAGCTGGGGCACTGAAGCTTTCTTT.

The chain employs TRBV5-6 and TRBJ1-2; 10 bases agree with TRBD1. This CDR3 spans 16 amino acids. Germline V gene data show CDR1 as SGHDT and CDR2 as YYEEEE. Trimming took 4 bases from V and 1 from J; bases not matched to a gene: 7. DNA for the CDR3: TGTGCCAGCAGCCCCGGGACAGGGGACCTTAACTATGGCTACACCTTC. Translation: CASSPGTGDLNYGYTF.

This rearrangement joins TRBV6-2 or TRBV6-3 to TRBJ1-5; 9 nucleotides align to TRBD1. The CDR3 sequence is 14 residues long. The V segment lost 6 bases and the J segment 3 bases; nucleotides outside the gene matches: 3. The germline CDR1 and CDR2 sequences are MNHEY and SVGEGT. CDR3 residues: CASSDRGYNQPQHF. The CDR3 DNA is TGTGCCAGCAGCGACAGGGGGTACAATCAGCCCCAGCATTTT.

V is TRBV3-1 (or the pseudogene TRBV3-2) and J is TRBJ1-1, with 7 bases that match TRBD1. Germline loops: CDR1 LGHDT, CDR2 YNNKEL (reference sequence). The CDR3 totals 14 residues. The V segment lost 5 bases and the J segment 6 bases; nucleotides outside the gene matches: 9. CDR3: CASSDRQGRAEAFF. DNA for the CDR3: TGTGCCAGCAGCGATCGACAGGGAAGGGCTGAAGCTTTCTTT.

The V and J genes are TRBV19 and TRBJ2-2, with D unclear. Trimming shortened V by 6 bases and J by 1 base, and 6 bases separated the two germline ends. CDR3 length: 13 amino acids. The germline CDR1 and CDR2 sequences are LNHDA and SQIVND (reference sequence). DNA of the CDR3: TGTGCCAGTAGCGTTCAGAACACCGGGGAGCTGTTTTTT. It codes for CASSVQNTGELFF.

This chain uses TRBV2 with TRBJ2-5; TRBD2 aligns across 7 bases. From germline, CDR1 is SNHLY and CDR2 FYNNEI. Trimming removed 7 bases from V and 3 bases from J; junction bases left unmatched: 11. The CDR3 length is 15 residues. CDR3 region: CASTPPASGEETQYF. In DNA form, the CDR3 reads TGTGCCAGCACCCCTCCGGCTAGCGGAGAAGAGACCCAGTACTTC.

V gene TRBV29-1 combines with J gene TRBJ2-2; D is unclear. Germline CDR1 SQVTM, CDR2 ANQGSEA. This CDR3 spans 14 amino acids. V was cut by 6 bases and J by 2 bases, with 13 bases left in between. The CDR3 is CSVPERTNTGELFF. The CDR3 region has the DNA TGCAGCGTCCCCGAACGAACTAACACCGGGGAGCTGTTTTTT.

With respect to this clone: No DNA is shown, since the ends of the CDR3 on it are uncertain; the CDR3 is the one TCRdb lists. The chain couples TRBV28 to TRBJ1-3; TRBD1, the table's D call, lacks a check against the DNA. The length of the CDR3 is 15 amino acids, counting both ends. Germline V CDR1 and CDR2: MDHEN, SYDVKM. The CDR3 sequence is CASSSSAGLRNTIYF.

The chain links TRBV18 to TRBJ1-5; no firm D call. This CDR3 has 16 residues. The V gene lost 3 bases and the J gene lost 4 bases, with 16 bases spanning the gap. Germline lookup yields CDR1 KGHSH and CDR2 LQKENI. CDR3 DNA sequence: TGTGCCAGCTCACCGATGGACCGCGAGCTTAATCAGCCCCAGCATTTT. This translates into CASSPMDRELNQPQHF.

J is TRBJ2-2 and V is TRBV10-1; 7 bases are shared with TRBD1. The V gene's germline CDR1 is WNHNN and CDR2 SYGVQD (reference sequence). This CDR3 has 14 residues. V shed 6 bases and J 4 bases; nucleotides not matched to a gene: 5. CDR3 residues: CASRPGQSTGELFF. The DNA of the CDR3 is TGCGCCAGCAGGCCGGGACAGAGCACCGGGGAGCTGTTTTTT.

The rearrangement joins TRBV19 to TRBJ1-6, with D maybe TRBD1 (5 bases). The ends were cut back, 0 bases at V and 8 bases at J, with 11 bases in the middle. CDR1 is LNHDA, CDR2 SQIVND, per germline (reference sequence). The CDR3 runs to 15 residues. This chain's CDR3 is CASSIDPGTYSPLHF. DNA for the CDR3: TGTGCCAGTAGTATAGATCCAGGGACGTATTCACCCCTCCACTTT. The variable domain in full, completed from reference TRBV19 and TRBJ1-6, reads DGGITQSPKYLFRKEGQNVTLSCEQNLNHDAMYWYRQDPGQGLRLIYYSQIVNDFQKGDIAEGYSVSREKKESFPLTVTSAQKNPTAFYLCASSIDPGTYSPLHFGNGTRLTVT.

The sample holds many counts of this clone. The genes are TRBV6-2 or TRBV6-3 and TRBJ1-2; no definite D call. The CDR3 covers 13 residues. Trimming left V 4 bases short and J 5 bases short, with 11 bases between. In germline, CDR1 is MNHEY, CDR2 SVGEGT. In nucleotides, the CDR3 is TGTGCCAGCAGTTTAAGGGAAGGATATGGCTACACCTTC. It is translated as CASSLREGYGYTF.

The chain carries TRBV19 and TRBJ2-7, with D tentatively TRBD2 (6 bases). The CDR3 covers 13 residues. Germline V gives CDR1 LNHDA, CDR2 SQIVND (reference sequence). V lost 5 bases and J lost 3, with 11 bases in between. The CDR3 spells CASSWTNNYEQYF. The CDR3 nucleotides read TGTGCCAGTAGTTGGACTAACAACTACGAGCAGTACTTC.

The chain joins TRBV15 to TRBJ2-3; D remains unclear. V was cut by 1 base and J by 2 bases, with 7 bases left in between. Germline V gene lookup returns CDR1 LNHNV and CDR2 YYDKDF (reference sequence). The CDR3 covers 14 residues. The CDR3 DNA reads as TGTGCCACCAGCAGAGGTCTCTTCACAGATACGCAGTATTTT. Translated, it gives CATSRGLFTDTQYF.

The genes are TRBV4-1 and TRBJ1-4; D might be TRBD1 (5 bases). Trimming left V 2 bases short and J 10 bases short, with 8 bases between. Germline V lookup: CDR1 MGHRA, CDR2 YSYEKL. The CDR3 consists of 12 residues. CDR3 in amino acids: CASSQIGGKLFF. Here the CDR3 DNA reads TGCGCCAGCAGCCAAATCGGGGGAAAACTGTTTTTT.

This chain connects TRBV29-1 to TRBJ1-1, with D uncertain. Germline CDR1 and CDR2: SQVTM and ANQGSEA. V lost 8 bases, J lost 4 bases, and 14 bases lay in between. The CDR3 runs 12 residues. In nucleotides, the CDR3 is TGCAGCATCGTAGCGGACGCCACTGAAGCTTTCTTT. Translation: CSIVADATEAFF.

This clone was picked up a small number of times. The genes are TRBV3-1 (or the pseudogene TRBV3-2) and TRBJ1-6; 7 bases match TRBD1. The germline V gene encodes CDR1 LGHDT and CDR2 YNNKEL (reference sequence). The V gene end was trimmed by 4 bases and the J gene end by 9 bases; junction bases not matched to a gene: 6. The CDR3 is made up of 14 amino acids. The CDR3 loop reads CASSRTTGASPLHF. CDR3 DNA: TGTGCCAGCAGCCGCACTACAGGGGCTTCACCCCTCCACTTT.

The chain couples TRBV2 to TRBJ1-2; D ambiguous. The V gene lost 9 bases and the J gene lost 6 bases, with 11 bases spanning the gap. CDR1 and CDR2 from the germline V gene are SNHLY and FYNNEI. This CDR3 spans 11 amino acids. The CDR3 reads CARKGSDGYTF. CDR3 bases: TGTGCCAGAAAAGGTAGCGATGGCTACACCTTC.

V is TRBV19 and J is TRBJ2-2; perhaps TRBD2 as D (6 bases). This CDR3 has 14 amino acids. From germline, CDR1 is LNHDA and CDR2 SQIVND (reference sequence). Trimming cost V 5 bases and J 5 bases, with 12 bases left between them. CDR3 bases: TGTGCCAGTAGTCCTGTTGGGAGGACCGGGGAGCTGTTTTTT. Amino acid sequence: CASSPVGRTGELFF.